The 28 T cell receptor beta chains below all came from one sample that was sequenced in a study of CD8+ T cells in alopecia areata. This sample's treatment: oral pan-JAK inhibitor, 5-10 mg twice daily. Sequencing used cDNA as its template, made by extracting RNA and reverse transcribing it. Libraries were prepared by immunoSEQ multiplex PCR; TCRdb keeps only in-frame clonotypes and omits some of them. Of around 270,000 clones listed, about 62% are singletons. Sequencing was performed on CD4+ T cells sorted from blood, taken at week 24, from a patient treated with tofacitinib. These receptors were taken from a human donor with alopecia areata.

J is TRBJ2-5 and V is TRBV30; 10 bases agree with TRBD2. Germline V gene lookup returns CDR1 GTSNPN and CDR2 SVGIG (reference sequence). The CDR3 has 15 amino acids. V was clipped by 4 bases and J by 1 base; unmatched bases: 6. This CDR3 is CAWNPASGGQETQYF. CDR3 DNA: TGTGCCTGGAACCCTGCTAGCGGGGGCCAAGAGACCCAGTACTTC.

This clone appeared a few times. The chain uses TRBV15 and TRBJ2-1; 7 bases map to TRBD1. Unmatched junction bases numbered 7, after V lost 3 bases and J lost 2 bases. Germline V gives CDR1 LNHNV, CDR2 YYDKDF (reference sequence). This CDR3 has 16 residues. CDR3 amino acids: CATSRITGVPYNEQFF. CDR3 bases: TGTGCCACCAGCAGGATTACAGGGGTCCCCTACAATGAGCAGTTCTTC.

This clone was found a few times. This chain uses TRBV20-1 with TRBJ2-1, with D uncertain. From germline, CDR1 is DFQATT and CDR2 SNEGSKA (reference sequence). Trimming stripped 0 bases from V and 10 bases from J, with 1 base between. This CDR3 is built from 9 residues. The CDR3 DNA reads TGCAGTGCTAGAGAAGAGCAGTTCTTC. Residues: CSAREEQFF.

The V call is TRBV18, the J call TRBJ1-6; TRBD1 is a possible D gene (6 bases). Germline V lookup: CDR1 KGHSH, CDR2 LQKENI. The CDR3 has 15 residues. The V and J ends lost 2 bases and 7 bases respectively, with 12 bases between them. The CDR3 loop reads CASSPNLQGNSPLHF. CDR3 sequence (DNA): TGTGCCAGCTCACCAAACCTGCAGGGGAATTCACCCCTCCACTTT.

This clone was seen only once. This chain joins TRBV5-6 and TRBJ2-7; the D gene is possibly TRBD1 (6 bases). Germline V gene sequence: CDR1 SGHDT, CDR2 YYEEEE. Trimming shortened V by 5 bases and J by 6 bases, and 15 bases separated the two germline ends. The CDR3 is 13 amino acids. CDR3 protein: CASRRQQGGEQYF. CDR3 nucleotide sequence: TGTGCCAGCAGACGTCAACAGGGTGGCGAGCAGTACTTC. Full variable domain (missing parts from reference TRBV5-6 and TRBJ2-7): DAGVTQSPTHLIKTRGQQVTLRCSPKSGHDTVSWYQQALGQGPQFIFQYYEEEERQRGNFPDRFSGHQFPNYSSELNVNALLLGDSALYLCASRRQQGGEQYFGPGTRLTVT.

There are a few counts of this clone. Here the CDR3 reads CASSLDRNSPLHF. The CDR3 nucleotides read TGCGCCAGCAGCTTGGACAGGAATTCACCCCTCCACTTT. The rearrangement uses TRBV5-1 and TRBJ1-6; a possible D gene is TRBD1 (5 bases). This CDR3 has 13 amino acids. Germline V gene sequence: CDR1 SGHRS, CDR2 YFSETQ. V was cut by 0 bases and J by 7 bases, with 5 bases left in between.

The chain has TRBV19 and TRBJ2-2; 7 nucleotides match TRBD2. The germline V gene has CDR1 LNHDA and CDR2 SQIVND (reference sequence). The length of the CDR3 is 15 residues. The V and J ends lost 5 bases and 3 bases, in that order; junction bases with no gene match: 6. The CDR3 sequence is CASSFLGGYTGELFF. Written as DNA, the CDR3 is TGTGCCAGTAGTTTCCTCGGGGGGTACACCGGGGAGCTGTTTTTT.

Of note for this clone: Other DNA sequences in this sample translate to the same CDR3. The gene calls are TRBV20-1 and TRBJ2-5; no firm D call. Trimming removed 3 bases at V and 1 base at J, with 0 bases between. The CDR3 is 10 amino acids. Germline CDR1 DFQATT, CDR2 SNEGSKA (reference sequence). CDR3 nucleotide sequence: TGCAGTGCTAGCCAAGAGACCCAGTACTTC. Translating gives CSASQETQYF.

This clone was observed a handful of times. The chain has TRBV7-2 and TRBJ2-3, with 8 bases that match TRBD2. CDR1 is SGHTA, CDR2 FQGNSA, per germline. The CDR3 sequence is 15 residues long. Trimming at V came to 4 bases and at J to 5 bases, leaving 8 bases not matched to a gene. In nucleotides, the CDR3 is TGTGCCAGCAGCTCCCAAGCGGGGGCGGGAGATACGCAGTATTTT. This gives the protein CASSSQAGAGDTQYF. The complete variable domain, with remaining parts taken from reference TRBV7-2 and TRBJ2-3, reads GAGVSQSPSNKVTEKGKDVELRCDPISGHTALYWYRQSLGQGLEFLIYFQGNSAPDKSGLPSDRFSAERTGGSVSTLTIQRTQQEDSAVYLCASSSQAGAGDTQYFGPGTRLTVL.

In its sample, this clone was seen a few times. This sequence joins TRBV27 and TRBJ1-2, with 7 bases identical to TRBD1. The CDR3 consists of 13 residues. In germline, CDR1 is MNHEY, CDR2 SMNVEV (reference sequence). V shed 4 bases and J 8 bases; nucleotides not matched to a gene: 7. CDR3 loop: CASSYRQGRGYTF. The CDR3 DNA is TGTGCCAGCAGTTACCGACAGGGCCGAGGCTACACCTTC.

The chain links TRBV29-1 to TRBJ1-1; D might be TRBD1 (5 bases). CDR3 size: 14 residues. Germline CDR1 is SQVTM and CDR2 is ANQGSEA. The V and J ends lost 7 bases and 0 bases respectively, with 15 bases between them. The CDR3 loop reads CSARTGRLNTEAFF. CDR3 sequence (DNA): TGCAGCGCACGTACGGGACGGTTGAACACTGAAGCTTTCTTT. Full variable domain (remainder filled in from reference TRBV29-1 and TRBJ1-1): SAVISQKPSRDICQRGTSLTIQCQVDSQVTMMFWYRQQPGQSLTLIATANQGSEATYESGFVIDKFPISRPNLTFSTLTVSNMSPEDSSIYLCSARTGRLNTEAFFGQGTRLTVV.

V gene TRBV4-3 combines with J gene TRBJ1-2, with TRBD1 matching 7 bases. V lost 2 bases, J lost 3 bases, and 3 bases stayed unmatched. This CDR3 spans 14 amino acids. CDR1 LGHNA and CDR2 YSLEER come from the germline V gene. The CDR3 is CASSQPGQHYGYTF. The CDR3 bases are TGCGCCAGCAGCCAACCGGGACAGCACTATGGCTACACCTTC.

This chain uses TRBV2 with TRBJ1-1; perhaps TRBD1 as D (6 bases). With 2 bases removed from V and 7 bases from J, the gap between germline ends came to 11 bases. This CDR3 comprises 13 residues. Germline V gene sequence: CDR1 SNHLY, CDR2 FYNNEI. CDR3 sequence reads: CASSENREVEAFF. The DNA of the CDR3 is TGTGCCAGCAGTGAAAACAGGGAGGTTGAAGCTTTCTTT.

The J gene is TRBJ1-6, the V gene TRBV6-5; D is perhaps TRBD1 (5 bases). The CDR3 consists of 13 residues. V lost 5 bases and J 14 bases, leaving 16 bases between the germline ends. From germline, CDR1 is MNHEY and CDR2 SVGAGI. The CDR3 bases are TGTGCCAGCAGTCCCTCCGGGACTCGCGCCCTCCACTTT. It specifies CASSPSGTRALHF.

The J gene is TRBJ2-3, the V gene TRBV18, with D perhaps TRBD1 or TRBD2 (6 bases each). The CDR3 length is 12 residues. V gave up 8 bases and J gave up 4 bases, with 10 bases separating them. In germline, CDR1 is KGHSH, CDR2 LQKENI. CDR3 coding DNA: TGTGCCAGCGCTGGGGGGCCAGATACGCAGTATTTT. Protein sequence: CASAGGPDTQYF. The entire variable domain, with the rest obtained from reference TRBV18 and TRBJ2-3, is as follows: NAGVMQNPRHLVRRRGQEARLRCSPMKGHSHVYWYRQLPEEGLKFMVYLQKENIIDESGMPKERFSAEFPKEGPSILRIQQVVRGDSAAYFCASAGGPDTQYFGPGTRLTVL.

The V and J genes are TRBV6-6 and TRBJ1-6, with D maybe TRBD1 (5 bases). This CDR3 has 13 amino acids. V shed 2 bases and J shed 10 bases, with 9 bases lying between them. Germline assignment: CDR1 MNHNY and CDR2 SVGAGI (reference sequence). CDR3 sequence: CASSYVGGSPLHF. The CDR3 region has the DNA TGTGCCAGCAGTTACGTTGGGGGATCACCCCTCCACTTT.

The rearrangement links TRBV30 to TRBJ2-7, with 9 nucleotides matching TRBD1. This CDR3 comprises 13 residues. V lost 4 bases to trimming and J lost 6 bases; unmatched junction nucleotides: 7. Germline CDR1 and CDR2: GTSNPN and SVGIG (reference sequence). CDR3 in DNA: TGTGCCTGGAAGAAAGACAGGGGGGGCGAGCAGTACTTC. The encoded protein is CAWKKDRGGEQYF. Using reference TRBV30 and TRBJ2-7 for the parts outside the CDR3, the full variable domain is SQTIHQWPATLVQPVGSPLSLECTVEGTSNPNLYWYRQAAGRGLQLLFYSVGIGQISSEVPQNLSASRPQDRQFILSSKKLLLSDSGFYLCAWKKDRGGEQYFGPGTRLTVT.

This clone was seen more than once but under ten times. The J gene is TRBJ1-3, the V gene TRBV10-3, with TRBD1 as a possible D gene (5 bases). The ends were cut back, 9 bases at V and 6 bases at J, with 24 bases in the middle. The V gene's germline CDR1 is ENHRY and CDR2 SYGVKD. This CDR3 contains 16 residues. The CDR3, as DNA: TGTGCCATTGGGGGACCTACACCTGTTGGGGAAAACACCATATATTTT. It specifies CAIGGPTPVGENTIYF.

The sample holds a few counts of this clone. This chain uses TRBV14 with TRBJ1-2; 10 bases are a match to TRBD1. Germline V CDR1 and CDR2: SGHDN, FVKESK. CDR3 length: 15 residues. The V gene end was trimmed by 4 bases and the J gene end by 5 bases; junction bases not matched to a gene: 7. CDR3 sequence reads: CASSRIRDRGYGYTF. The CDR3 region has the DNA TGTGCCAGCAGCCGCATCCGGGACAGGGGATATGGCTACACCTTC.

This clone was found a few times. The chain recombines TRBV27 with TRBJ2-7, with D unclear. In germline, CDR1 is MNHEY, CDR2 SMNVEV (reference sequence). Deletions cut 3 bases from V and 1 base from J, with 7 bases between. This CDR3 has 13 residues. CDR3 DNA sequence: TGTGCCAGCAGTTTTCTGGGTTCCTACGAGCAGTACTTC. Protein sequence: CASSFLGSYEQYF.

The chain joins TRBV30 to TRBJ1-1, with D perhaps matching TRBD1 (6 bases). Germline V lookup: CDR1 GTSNPN, CDR2 SVGIG (reference sequence). This CDR3 comprises 13 residues. Deletions cut 4 bases from V and 2 bases from J, with 11 bases between. Here the CDR3 reads CAWTRGFNTEAFF. The CDR3 DNA reads TGTGCCTGGACTAGGGGGTTTAACACTGAAGCTTTCTTT.

The genes are TRBV7-9 and TRBJ1-2, with 8 bases that match TRBD1. The CDR3 runs to 18 residues. The germline V gene encodes CDR1 SEHNR and CDR2 FQNEAQ (reference sequence). V lost 4 bases to trimming and J lost 0 bases; unmatched junction nucleotides: 13. The CDR3 DNA reads as TGTGCCAGCAGCTCAACAACCGGGACAGGAGCATCTAACTATGGCTACACCTTC. Its translation is CASSSTTGTGASNYGYTF.

The V call is TRBV29-1, the J call TRBJ2-7; D might be TRBD2 (7 bases). Germline CDR1 reads SQVTM; CDR2 reads ANQGSEA. V was shortened by 4 bases and J by 2 bases, with 15 bases between the two germline ends. The CDR3 is 14 residues long. CDR3 in DNA: TGCAGCGTTGTTCGGGGGGCTGGGCCCTACGAGCAGTACTTC. This encodes CSVVRGAGPYEQYF.

The rearrangement joins TRBV28 to TRBJ2-1, with 12 bases aligning to TRBD1. CDR3 size: 15 residues. Unmatched junction bases numbered 7, after V lost 6 bases and J lost 7 bases. In germline, CDR1 is MDHEN, CDR2 SYDVKM. The CDR3 DNA sequence: TGTGCCAGCAGATCGGGACAGGGGGCGCGAAATGAGCAGTTCTTC. Residues: CASRSGQGARNEQFF.

The rearrangement links TRBV29-1 to TRBJ2-5; the D gene is possibly TRBD1 (6 bases). The CDR3 sequence is 14 residues long. The germline V and J ends were trimmed by 6 bases and 0 bases, with 14 bases remaining between them. Per the germline V gene, CDR1 is SQVTM and CDR2 is ANQGSEA. The CDR3 sequence is CSVSASGDQETQYF. The CDR3, as DNA: TGCAGCGTGAGTGCGTCAGGGGACCAAGAGACCCAGTACTTC.

V and J are TRBV5-1 and TRBJ2-7; 9 positions match TRBD1. This CDR3 is 16 amino acids long. CDR1 is SGHRS and CDR2 is YFSETQ in the germline V gene. Germline trimming cut 3 bases from V and 2 bases from J; bases unmatched to any gene: 9. The CDR3 spells CASSYGTGSNPYEQYF. The DNA for the CDR3 is TGCGCCAGCAGCTACGGGACAGGGAGTAATCCCTACGAGCAGTACTTC.

This sequence joins TRBV7-8 and TRBJ2-3; D gene ambiguous. CDR1 is SGHVS and CDR2 is FQNEAQ in the germline V gene. Trimming removed 6 bases at V and 2 bases at J, with 18 bases between. The CDR3 sequence is 16 residues long. The DNA of the CDR3 is TGTGCCAGCAGTCAGGTGGACCCCGGCAACACAGATACGCAGTATTTT. Amino acids: CASSQVDPGNTDTQYF.

This chain links TRBV5-6 with TRBJ1-6, with D possibly matching TRBD1 (6 bases). Trimming removed 3 bases from V and 0 bases from J, with 10 bases in between. This CDR3 has 16 amino acids. The germline V gene encodes CDR1 SGHDT and CDR2 YYEEEE. The CDR3 DNA follows: TGTGCCAGCAGCTCAGGGGCCCACTCCTATAATTCACCCCTCCACTTT. This gives the protein CASSSGAHSYNSPLHF.